The present TCR beta chain was sequenced within a study of early T cells in non-severe SARS-CoV-2 infection. Whole-study context: Sequencing used unsorted whole-blood bulk RNA, so chains lack pairing.

The CDR3 runs to 15 residues. Germline CDR1 reads GTSNPN; CDR2 reads SVGIG (reference sequence). Trimming at V came to 1 base and at J to 7 bases, leaving 4 bases not matched to a gene. Points from the study as a whole: Matching against VDJdb likely underestimated virus-specific expansions, favoring anti-spike CD8.

This clonotype was recorded a few times. Its cognate antigen is unknown. Unique molecular identifier tags were affixed to discrete cDNA molecules. TCRdb used MiXCR to reprocess the 5' RACE reads, holding one entry per CDR3 protein. The table records about 60,000 distinct CDR3 sequences, approximately 5.6% of them present only once. The source material was whole blood. The source of this sequence is an adult who was a healthcare worker with PCR-confirmed SARS-CoV-2 infection or an uninfected control (not recorded which). The rearrangement uses TRBV30 and TRBJ1-6; TRBD1 aligns across 10 bases. The CDR3 loop reads CAWSGGQGRNSPLHF. CDR3 bases: TGTGCCTGGAGTGGGGGACAGGGGCGAAATTCACCCCTCCACTTT.